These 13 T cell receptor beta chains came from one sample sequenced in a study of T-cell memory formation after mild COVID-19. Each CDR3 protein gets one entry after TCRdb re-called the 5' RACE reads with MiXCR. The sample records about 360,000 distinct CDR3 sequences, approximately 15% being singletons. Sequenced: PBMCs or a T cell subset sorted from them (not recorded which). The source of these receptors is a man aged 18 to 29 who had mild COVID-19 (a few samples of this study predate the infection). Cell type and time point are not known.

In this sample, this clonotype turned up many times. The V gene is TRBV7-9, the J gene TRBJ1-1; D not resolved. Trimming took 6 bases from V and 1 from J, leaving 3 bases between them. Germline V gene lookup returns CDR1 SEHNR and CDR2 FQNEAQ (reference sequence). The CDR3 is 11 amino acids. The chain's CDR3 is CASRGNTEAFF. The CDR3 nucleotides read TGTGCCAGCAGAGGGAACACTGAAGCTTTCTTT.

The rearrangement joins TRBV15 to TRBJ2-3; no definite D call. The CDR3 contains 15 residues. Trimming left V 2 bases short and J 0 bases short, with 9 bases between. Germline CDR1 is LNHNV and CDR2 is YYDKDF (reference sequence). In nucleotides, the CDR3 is TGTGCCACCAGCAGATCCTGGGGTAGCACAGATACGCAGTATTTT. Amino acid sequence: CATSRSWGSTDTQYF.

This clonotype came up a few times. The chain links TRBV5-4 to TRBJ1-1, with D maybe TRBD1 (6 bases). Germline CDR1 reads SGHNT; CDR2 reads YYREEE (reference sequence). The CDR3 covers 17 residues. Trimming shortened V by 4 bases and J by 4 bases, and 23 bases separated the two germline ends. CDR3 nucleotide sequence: TGTGCCAGCAGCCTTAGGCAGATGGGGGCGTTCGGCACTGAAGCTTTCTTT. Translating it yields CASSLRQMGAFGTEAFF.

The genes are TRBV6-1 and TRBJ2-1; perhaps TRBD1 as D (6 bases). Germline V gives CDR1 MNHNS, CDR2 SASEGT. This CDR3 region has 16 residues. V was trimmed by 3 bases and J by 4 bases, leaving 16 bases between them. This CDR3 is CASSETGITWYNEQFF. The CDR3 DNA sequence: TGTGCCAGCAGTGAGACAGGCATTACGTGGTACAATGAGCAGTTCTTC.

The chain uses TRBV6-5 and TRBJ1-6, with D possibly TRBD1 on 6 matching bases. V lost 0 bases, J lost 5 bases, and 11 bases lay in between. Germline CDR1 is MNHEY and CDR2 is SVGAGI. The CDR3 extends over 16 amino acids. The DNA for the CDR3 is TGTGCCAGCAGTTACTCGGGGGCTTGGGATAATTCACCCCTCCACTTT. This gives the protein CASSYSGAWDNSPLHF.

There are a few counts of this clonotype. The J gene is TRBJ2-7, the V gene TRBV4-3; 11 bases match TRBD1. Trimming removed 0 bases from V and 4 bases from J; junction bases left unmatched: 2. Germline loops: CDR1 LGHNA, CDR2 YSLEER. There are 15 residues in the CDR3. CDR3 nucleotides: TGCGCCAGCAGCCAAGACGGGACAGGGGGTTACGAGCAGTACTTC. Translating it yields CASSQDGTGGYEQYF.

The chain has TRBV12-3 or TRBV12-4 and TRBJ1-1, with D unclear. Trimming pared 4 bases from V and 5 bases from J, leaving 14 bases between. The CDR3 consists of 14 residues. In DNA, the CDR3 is TGTGCCAGCAGTTCAATTGGACCGGGGACTGAAGCTTTCTTT. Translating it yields CASSSIGPGTEAFF.

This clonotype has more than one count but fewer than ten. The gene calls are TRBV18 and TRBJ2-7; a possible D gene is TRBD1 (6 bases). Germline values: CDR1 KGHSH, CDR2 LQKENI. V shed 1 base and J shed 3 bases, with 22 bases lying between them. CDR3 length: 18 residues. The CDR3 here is CASSPRPGLTGSDYEQYF. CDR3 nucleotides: TGTGCCAGCTCACCACGCCCTGGCCTTACAGGGTCCGACTACGAGCAGTACTTC.

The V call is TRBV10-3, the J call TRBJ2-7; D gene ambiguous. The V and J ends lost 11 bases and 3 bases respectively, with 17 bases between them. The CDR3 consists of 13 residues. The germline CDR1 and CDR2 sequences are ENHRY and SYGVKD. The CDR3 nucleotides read TGTGCCGCAGGACGGACGGGTGACTACGAGCAGTACTTC. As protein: CAAGRTGDYEQYF.

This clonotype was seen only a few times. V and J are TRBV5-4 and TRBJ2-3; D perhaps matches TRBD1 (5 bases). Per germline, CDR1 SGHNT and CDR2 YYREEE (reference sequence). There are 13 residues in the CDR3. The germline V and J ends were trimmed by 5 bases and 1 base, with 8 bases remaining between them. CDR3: CASRKQGTDTQYF. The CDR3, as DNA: TGTGCCAGCAGAAAACAGGGCACAGATACGCAGTATTTT.

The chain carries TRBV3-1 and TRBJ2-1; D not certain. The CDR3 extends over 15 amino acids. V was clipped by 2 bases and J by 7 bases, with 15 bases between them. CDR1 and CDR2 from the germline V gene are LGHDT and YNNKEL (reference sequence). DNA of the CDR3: TGTGCCAGCAGCCAACCCACACTCACTGGGAATGAGCAGTTCTTC. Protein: CASSQPTLTGNEQFF.

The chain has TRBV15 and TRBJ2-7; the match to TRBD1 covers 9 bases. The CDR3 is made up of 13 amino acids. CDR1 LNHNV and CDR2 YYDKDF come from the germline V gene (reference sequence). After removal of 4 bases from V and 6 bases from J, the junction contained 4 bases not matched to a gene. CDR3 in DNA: TGTGCCACCAGCATGGGACAGGGAGTCGAGCAGTACGTC. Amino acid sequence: CATSMGQGVEQYV.

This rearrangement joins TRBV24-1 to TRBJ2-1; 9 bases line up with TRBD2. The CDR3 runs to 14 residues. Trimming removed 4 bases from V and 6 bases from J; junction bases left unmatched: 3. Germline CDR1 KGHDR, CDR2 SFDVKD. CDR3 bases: TGTGCCACCAGTGAGGCGGGGGGGCTCAATGAGCAGTTCTTC. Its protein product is CATSEAGGLNEQFF.